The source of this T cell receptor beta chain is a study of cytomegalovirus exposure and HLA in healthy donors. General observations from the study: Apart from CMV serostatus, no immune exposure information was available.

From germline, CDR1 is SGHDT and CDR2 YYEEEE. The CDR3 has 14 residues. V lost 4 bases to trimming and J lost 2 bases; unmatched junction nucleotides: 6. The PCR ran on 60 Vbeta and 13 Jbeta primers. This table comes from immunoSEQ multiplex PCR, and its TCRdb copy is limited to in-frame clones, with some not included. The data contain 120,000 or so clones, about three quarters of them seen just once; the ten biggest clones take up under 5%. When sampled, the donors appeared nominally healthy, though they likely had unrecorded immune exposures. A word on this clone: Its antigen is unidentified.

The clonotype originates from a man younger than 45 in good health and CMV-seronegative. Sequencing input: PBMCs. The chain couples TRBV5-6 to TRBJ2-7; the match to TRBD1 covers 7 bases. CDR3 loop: CASSATGVPYEQYF. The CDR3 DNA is TGTGCCAGCAGCGCAACAGGGGTCCCCTACGAGCAGTACTTC.